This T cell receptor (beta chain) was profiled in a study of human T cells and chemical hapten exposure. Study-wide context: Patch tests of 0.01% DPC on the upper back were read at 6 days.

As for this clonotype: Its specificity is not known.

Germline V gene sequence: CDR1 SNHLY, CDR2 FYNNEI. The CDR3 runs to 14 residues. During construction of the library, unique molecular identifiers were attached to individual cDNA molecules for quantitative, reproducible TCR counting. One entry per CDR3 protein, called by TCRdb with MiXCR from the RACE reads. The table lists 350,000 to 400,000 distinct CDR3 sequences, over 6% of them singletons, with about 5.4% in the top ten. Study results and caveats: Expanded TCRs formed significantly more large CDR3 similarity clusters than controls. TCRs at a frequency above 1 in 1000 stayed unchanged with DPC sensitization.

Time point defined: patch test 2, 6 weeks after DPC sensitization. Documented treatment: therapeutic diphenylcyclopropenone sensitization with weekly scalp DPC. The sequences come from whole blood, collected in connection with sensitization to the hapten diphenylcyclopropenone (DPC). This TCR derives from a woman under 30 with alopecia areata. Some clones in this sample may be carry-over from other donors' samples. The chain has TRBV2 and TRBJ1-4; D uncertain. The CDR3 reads CATGRRTTNEKLFF. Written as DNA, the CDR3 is TGTGCAACCGGCAGGAGGACGACTAATGAAAAACTGTTTTTT. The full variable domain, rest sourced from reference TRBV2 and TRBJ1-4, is EPEVTQTPSHQVTQMGQEVILRCVPISNHLYFYWYRQILGQKVEFLVSFYNNEISEKSEIFDDQFSVERPDGSNFTLKIRSTKLEDSAMYFCATGRRTTNEKLFFGSGTQLSVL.